This T cell receptor (beta chain) came from a study of blood T cells in healthy people across ages. The CDR3 spans 14 residues. The germline gives CDR1 SGHVS, CDR2 FQNEAQ. V was pared by 4 bases and J by 3 bases, with 4 bases of the junction left unmatched. Notes on the study in general: Per-million-T-cell TCR beta diversity fell roughly linearly with age. Naive CD4+ cells and diversity were both higher in long-lived donors than in aged donors.

Through a sample-barcoded 5' primer and a J-beta primer mix, a second PCR was run for roughly 7 to 12 cycles. TCRdb redid the calling of the 5' RACE reads with MiXCR, one entry per CDR3 protein. The sample shows around 990,000 distinct CDR3 sequences, roughly two fifths of them seen only once. A word on this clonotype: Its matching antigen is unknown.

This chain uses TRBV7-8 with TRBJ1-1; 8 nucleotides match TRBD1. The origin of this receptor is a man aged 18 to 29 in good health. Sample: blood. The CDR3 DNA is TGTGCCAGCAGCTCCGGACAGGGAGACACTGAAGCTTTCTTT. It yields the protein CASSSGQGDTEAFF.